The clone carrying this TCR beta chain is a singleton in its sample. What it recognizes is unknown. Combining a sample-barcoded 5' primer with a J-beta primer mix, a second PCR ran for about 7 to 11 cycles. In TCRdb, the 5' RACE reads were re-called with MiXCR into one record per CDR3 protein. The sample lists roughly 700,000 distinct CDR3 sequences, around 48% seen once, with 30% to 35% in the top ten. These data are taken from a study of blood T cells in healthy people across ages. Study findings and constraints: Per-million-T-cell TCR beta diversity fell roughly linearly with age. Researchers report that TCR beta diversity correlated strongly with naive T cell percentage.

With 4 bases clipped from V and 8 bases from J, the junction kept 5 bases outside the gene matches. The CDR3 runs 14 residues. Germline V gene data show CDR1 as MDHEN and CDR2 as SYDVKM. The sequence came from a woman between 55 and 75 years old in good health. Sequenced: blood. The rearrangement joins TRBV28 to TRBJ1-4, with 9 positions matching TRBD1. The CDR3 DNA reads TGTGCCAGCAGTTCAGGGGACAGGGTGGAAAAACTGTTTTTT. Encoded protein: CASSSGDRVEKLFF.